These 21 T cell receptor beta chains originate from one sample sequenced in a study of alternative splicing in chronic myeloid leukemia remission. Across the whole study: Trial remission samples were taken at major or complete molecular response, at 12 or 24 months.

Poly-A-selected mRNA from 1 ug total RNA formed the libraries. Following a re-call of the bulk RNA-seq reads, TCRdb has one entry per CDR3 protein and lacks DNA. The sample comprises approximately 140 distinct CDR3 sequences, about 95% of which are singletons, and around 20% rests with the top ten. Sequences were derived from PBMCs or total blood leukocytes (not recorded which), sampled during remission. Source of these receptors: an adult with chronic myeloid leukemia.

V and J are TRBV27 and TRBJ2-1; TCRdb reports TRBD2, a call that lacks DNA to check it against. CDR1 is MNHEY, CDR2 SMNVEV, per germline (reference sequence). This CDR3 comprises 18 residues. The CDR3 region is CASSLLPAAASGNNEQFF.

CDR3 sequence: CASSLEVHEQFF. This chain uses TRBV11-2 with TRBJ2-1. CDR1 and CDR2 (germline): SGHAT, FQNNGV. This CDR3 comprises 12 residues.

CDR3 protein: CASRLDANTEAFF. The chain recombines TRBV5-1 with TRBJ1-1. In germline, CDR1 is SGHRS, CDR2 YFSETQ. There are 13 residues in the CDR3.

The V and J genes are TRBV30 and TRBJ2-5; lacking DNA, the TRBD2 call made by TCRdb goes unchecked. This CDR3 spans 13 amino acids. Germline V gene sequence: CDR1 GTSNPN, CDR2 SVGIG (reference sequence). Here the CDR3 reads CAWSNGRGETQYF.

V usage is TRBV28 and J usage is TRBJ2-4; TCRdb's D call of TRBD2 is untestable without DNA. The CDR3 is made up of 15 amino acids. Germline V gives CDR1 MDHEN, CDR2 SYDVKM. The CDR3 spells CASSQRTLGAGIQYF. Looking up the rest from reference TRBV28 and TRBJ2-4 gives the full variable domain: DVKVTQSSRYLVKRTGEKVFLECVQDMDHENMFWYRQDPGLGLRLIYFSYDVKMKEKGDIPEGYSVSREKKERFSLILESASTNQTSMYLCASSQRTLGAGIQYFGAGTRLSVL.

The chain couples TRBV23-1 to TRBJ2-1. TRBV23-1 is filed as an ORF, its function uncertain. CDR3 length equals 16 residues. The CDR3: CASSQSRGDSYNEQFF.

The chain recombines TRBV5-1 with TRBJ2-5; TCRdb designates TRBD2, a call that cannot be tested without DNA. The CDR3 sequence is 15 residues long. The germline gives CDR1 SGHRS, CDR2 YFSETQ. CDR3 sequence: CASSLGASGKETQYF. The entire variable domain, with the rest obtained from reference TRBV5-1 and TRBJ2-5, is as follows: KAGVTQTPRYLIKTRGQQVTLSCSPISGHRSVSWYQQTPGQGLQFLFEYFSETQRNKGNFPGRFSGRQFSNSRSEMNVSTLELGDSALYLCASSLGASGKETQYFGPGTRLLVL.

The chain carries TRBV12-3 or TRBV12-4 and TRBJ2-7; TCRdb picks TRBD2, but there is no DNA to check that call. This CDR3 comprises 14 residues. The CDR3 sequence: CASSSGPRTYEQYF.

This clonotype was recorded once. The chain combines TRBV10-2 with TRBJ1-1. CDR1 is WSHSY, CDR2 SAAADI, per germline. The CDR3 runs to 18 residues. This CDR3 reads CASSEVGGGGRLNTEAFF.

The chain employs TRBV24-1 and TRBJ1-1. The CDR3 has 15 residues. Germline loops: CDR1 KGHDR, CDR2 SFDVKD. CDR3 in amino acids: CATSDLKGVDSEAFF.

The CDR3 protein is CSVGGTSGNPYNEQFF. The chain carries TRBV29-1 and TRBJ2-1; TCRdb designates TRBD2, a call that cannot be tested without DNA. This CDR3 has 16 residues. CDR1 and CDR2 (germline): SQVTM, ANQGSEA.

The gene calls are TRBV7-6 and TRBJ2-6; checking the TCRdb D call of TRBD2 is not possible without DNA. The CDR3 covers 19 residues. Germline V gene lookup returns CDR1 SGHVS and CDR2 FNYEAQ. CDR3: CATLSRQGAPLSGANVLTF.

The chain's CDR3 is CAISVGRGNQPQHF. The chain couples TRBV10-3 to TRBJ1-5. Germline lookup yields CDR1 ENHRY and CDR2 SYGVKD. The length of the CDR3 is 14 residues.

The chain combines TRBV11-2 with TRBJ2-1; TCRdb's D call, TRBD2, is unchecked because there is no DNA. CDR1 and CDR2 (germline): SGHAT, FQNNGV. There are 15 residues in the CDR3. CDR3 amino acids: CASRAGTGAYNEQFF.

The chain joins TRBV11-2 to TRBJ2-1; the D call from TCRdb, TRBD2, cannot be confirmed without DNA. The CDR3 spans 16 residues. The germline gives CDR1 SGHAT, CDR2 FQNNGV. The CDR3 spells CASSLGGLAGGMGQFF.

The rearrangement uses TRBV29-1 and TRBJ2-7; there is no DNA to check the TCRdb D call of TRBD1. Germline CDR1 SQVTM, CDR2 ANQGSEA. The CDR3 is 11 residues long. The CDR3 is CSAEDRYEQYF.

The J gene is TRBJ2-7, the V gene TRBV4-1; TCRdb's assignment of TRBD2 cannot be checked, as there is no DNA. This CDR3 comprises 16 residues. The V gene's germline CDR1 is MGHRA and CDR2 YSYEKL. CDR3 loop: CASSPGQGMEGYEQYF.

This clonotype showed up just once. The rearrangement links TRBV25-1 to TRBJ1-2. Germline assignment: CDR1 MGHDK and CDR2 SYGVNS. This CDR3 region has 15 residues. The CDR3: CASKFGGKKDYGYTF.

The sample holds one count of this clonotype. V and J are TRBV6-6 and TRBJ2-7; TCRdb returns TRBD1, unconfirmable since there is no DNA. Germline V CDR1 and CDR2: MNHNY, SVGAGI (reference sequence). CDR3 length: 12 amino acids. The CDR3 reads CASLGNSYEQYF.

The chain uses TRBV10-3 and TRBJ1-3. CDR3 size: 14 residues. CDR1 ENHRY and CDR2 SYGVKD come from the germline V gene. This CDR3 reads CATRDMTSGNTIYF.

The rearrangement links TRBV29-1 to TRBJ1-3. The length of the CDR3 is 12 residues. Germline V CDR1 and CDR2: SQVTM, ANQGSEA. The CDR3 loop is CSVTTGGNTIYF.